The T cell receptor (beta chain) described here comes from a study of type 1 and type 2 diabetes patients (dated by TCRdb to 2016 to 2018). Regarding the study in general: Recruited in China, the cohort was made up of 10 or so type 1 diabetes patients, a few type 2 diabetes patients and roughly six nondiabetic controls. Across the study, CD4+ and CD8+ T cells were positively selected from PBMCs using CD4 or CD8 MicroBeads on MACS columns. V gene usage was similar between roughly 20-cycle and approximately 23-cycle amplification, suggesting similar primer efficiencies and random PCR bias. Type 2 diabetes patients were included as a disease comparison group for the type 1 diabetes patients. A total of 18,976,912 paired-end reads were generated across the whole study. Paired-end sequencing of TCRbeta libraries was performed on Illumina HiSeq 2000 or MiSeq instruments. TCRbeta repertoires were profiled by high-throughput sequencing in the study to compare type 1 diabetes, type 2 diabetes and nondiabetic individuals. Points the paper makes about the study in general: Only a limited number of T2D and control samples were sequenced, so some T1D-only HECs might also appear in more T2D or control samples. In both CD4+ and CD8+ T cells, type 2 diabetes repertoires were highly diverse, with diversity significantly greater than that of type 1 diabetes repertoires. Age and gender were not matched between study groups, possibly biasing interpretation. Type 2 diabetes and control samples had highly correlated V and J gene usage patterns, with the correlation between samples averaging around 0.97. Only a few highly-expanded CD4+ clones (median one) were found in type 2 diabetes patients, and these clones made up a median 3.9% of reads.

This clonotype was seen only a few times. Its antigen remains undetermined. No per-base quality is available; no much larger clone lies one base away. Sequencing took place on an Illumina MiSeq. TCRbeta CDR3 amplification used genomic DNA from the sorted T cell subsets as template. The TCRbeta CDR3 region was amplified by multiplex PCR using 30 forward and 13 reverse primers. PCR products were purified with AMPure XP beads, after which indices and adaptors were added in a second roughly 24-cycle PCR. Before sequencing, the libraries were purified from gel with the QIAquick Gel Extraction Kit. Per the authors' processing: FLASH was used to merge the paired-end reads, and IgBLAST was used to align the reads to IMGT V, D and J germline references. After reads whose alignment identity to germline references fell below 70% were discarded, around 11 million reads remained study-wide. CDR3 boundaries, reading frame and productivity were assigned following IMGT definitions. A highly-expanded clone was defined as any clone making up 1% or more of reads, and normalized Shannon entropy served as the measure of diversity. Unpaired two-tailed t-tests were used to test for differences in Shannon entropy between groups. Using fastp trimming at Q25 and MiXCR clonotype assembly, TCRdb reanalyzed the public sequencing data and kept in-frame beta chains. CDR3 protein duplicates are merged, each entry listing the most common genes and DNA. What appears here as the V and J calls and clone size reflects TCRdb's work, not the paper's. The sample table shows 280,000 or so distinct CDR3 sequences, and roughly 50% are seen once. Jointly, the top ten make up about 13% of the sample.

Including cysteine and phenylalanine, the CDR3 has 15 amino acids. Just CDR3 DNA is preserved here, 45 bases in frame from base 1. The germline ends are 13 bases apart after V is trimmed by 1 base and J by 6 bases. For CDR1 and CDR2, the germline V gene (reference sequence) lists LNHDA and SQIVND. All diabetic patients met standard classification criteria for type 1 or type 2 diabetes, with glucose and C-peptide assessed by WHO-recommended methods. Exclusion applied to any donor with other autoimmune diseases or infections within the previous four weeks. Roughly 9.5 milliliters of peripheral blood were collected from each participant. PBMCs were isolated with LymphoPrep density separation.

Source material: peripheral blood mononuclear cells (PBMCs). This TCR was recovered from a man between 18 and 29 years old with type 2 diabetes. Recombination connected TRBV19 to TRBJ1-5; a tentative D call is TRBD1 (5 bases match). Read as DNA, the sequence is TGTGCCAGTAGTATAGGCGGGGAGGGGCGTCAGCCCCAGCATTTT. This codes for CASSIGGEGRQPQHF. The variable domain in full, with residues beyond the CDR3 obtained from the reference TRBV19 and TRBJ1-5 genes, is DGGITQSPKYLFRKEGQNVTLSCEQNLNHDAMYWYRQDPGQGLRLIYYSQIVNDFQKGDIAEGYSVSREKKESFPLTVTSAQKNPTAFYLCASSIGGEGRQPQHFGDGTRLSIL.